This T cell receptor (beta chain) was profiled in a study of identical twins' blood T cells. Overall study context: Some 12 libraries, six alpha and six beta, gave 45 million to 50 million reads.

This clonotype was recorded a few times. The antigen is unknown. CDR1 is SGHRS and CDR2 is YFSETQ in the germline V gene. V was pared by 4 bases and J by 1 base, with 14 bases between. The CDR3 sequence is 15 residues long. The donors were healthy female monozygous twins, three pairs in total. TCRdb ran MiXCR on the 5' RACE reads and lists one entry per CDR3 protein. The repertoire consists of 350,000 to 400,000 distinct CDR3 sequences, with 25% to 35% occurring once and the leading ten covering 6% to 7%. The study's findings and limits: Twin similarity might stem from environmental factors, not only genetics. Twins shared more top CDR3 clonotypes than unrelated donors did.

The origin of this receptor is a woman aged 18-49 years in good health. Sequenced: PBMCs. This chain joins TRBV5-1 and TRBJ2-5; no definite D call. CDR3 loop: CASSRNLDFQETQYF. DNA for the CDR3: TGCGCCAGCAGCAGAAATCTAGATTTCCAAGAGACCCAGTACTTC.